This TCR beta chain was sequenced during a study of CD8 T cells in Susac syndrome. After extraction with the RNeasy kit, about 0.5 to 1 ug of the RNA was reverse transcribed using random hexamers. TCRdb re-called the immunoSEQ multiplex PCR reads through MiXCR, storing one row per CDR3 protein. Among 75,000 to 100,000 distinct CDR3 sequences listed, approximately 94% were seen once. The CDR3 runs 15 residues. Looked up from germline, CDR1 is SGHNT and CDR2 is YYREEE (reference sequence). V lost 3 bases, J lost 7 bases, and 6 bases stayed unmatched. From blood CD8+ and CD4+ T cells, the TCR beta chain was sequenced. Bulk CD8+ and CD4+ cells came from magnetic negative isolation; CD8+ TEMRA by FACS.

The source is a human donor in good health. Source material: CD8+ T cells from PBMCs. The V gene is TRBV5-4, the J gene TRBJ2-3; 12 nucleotides align to TRBD2. CDR3 sequence reads: CASSSGLAGSNTQYF. CDR3 nucleotide sequence: TGTGCCAGCAGCTCCGGACTAGCGGGGTCGAATACGCAGTATTTT.